Shown below are 15 T cell receptor beta chains from a single sample sequenced in a study of human T cells and chemical hapten exposure. Time point described: pre-sensitization, week 0. Treatment denoted: therapeutic diphenylcyclopropenone sensitization with weekly scalp DPC. TCRdb analysed the RACE reads with MiXCR anew, one entry per CDR3 protein. The sample consists of 150,000 to 200,000 distinct CDR3 sequences, roughly 30% of them appearing once. The sample here was whole blood, taken in connection with sensitization to the hapten diphenylcyclopropenone (DPC). Receptors were obtained from a woman aged 25 to 39 with alopecia areata. Some clones in this sample may be carry-over from other donors' samples.

The rearrangement uses TRBV28 and TRBJ1-5; D gene unclear. Germline CDR1 and CDR2: MDHEN and SYDVKM. Trimming took off 2 bases at V and 9 bases at J, with 11 bases between the two ends. CDR3 size: 13 residues. The chain's CDR3 is CASSLPGIRPQHF. For the CDR3, the DNA is TGTGCCAGCAGTTTACCCGGCATACGGCCCCAGCATTTT.

J is TRBJ2-7 and V is TRBV9; a possible D gene is TRBD1 (6 bases). Germline assignment: CDR1 SGDLS and CDR2 YYNGEE. This CDR3 is 15 amino acids long. Trimming cost V 0 bases and J 0 bases, with 10 bases left between them. The CDR3 bases are TGTGCCAGCAGCGTAGTTCAGGGGTCCTCCTACGAGCAGTACTTC. Translation: CASSVVQGSSYEQYF.

The chain employs TRBV28 and TRBJ2-2; TRBD1 matches at 11 bases. Germline CDR1 and CDR2: MDHEN and SYDVKM. This CDR3 spans 17 amino acids. J lost 1 base, V lost 4 bases, and 5 bases had no gene match. The CDR3 DNA is TGTGCCAGCAGTTCCGTTGGGACAGGGGGGAACACCGGGGAGCTGTTTTTT. Residues: CASSSVGTGGNTGELFF.

This rearrangement joins TRBV14 to TRBJ2-1, with TRBD2 matching over 8 bases. V was pared by 1 base and J by 5 bases, with 1 base of the junction left unmatched. This CDR3 region has 14 residues. Germline V CDR1 and CDR2: SGHDN, FVKESK. This CDR3 reads CASSQGLANNEQFF. The CDR3 region has the DNA TGTGCCAGCAGCCAAGGACTAGCGAACAATGAGCAGTTCTTC.

The chain combines TRBV29-1 with TRBJ2-1; tentative D call: TRBD1 (6 bases). Germline values: CDR1 SQVTM, CDR2 ANQGSEA. Trimming cost V 3 bases and J 2 bases, with 8 bases left between them. The CDR3 length is 13 residues. The CDR3 region has the DNA TGCAGCGTTGACAGGGGCACCTACAATGAGCAGTTCTTC. It codes for CSVDRGTYNEQFF.

The chain has TRBV5-6 and TRBJ2-5; the match to TRBD1 covers 7 bases. The CDR3 consists of 14 residues. Trimming took 1 base from V and 4 from J; bases not matched to a gene: 4. From germline, CDR1 is SGHDT and CDR2 YYEEEE. CDR3 sequence (DNA): TGTGCCAGCAGCTTGCCCGGGACAGTAGAGACCCAGTACTTC. Translating gives CASSLPGTVETQYF.

The chain joins TRBV5-1 to TRBJ2-5, with unresolved D. Germline CDR1 is SGHRS and CDR2 is YFSETQ. Trimming took 4 bases from V and 1 from J, leaving 8 bases between them. The CDR3 runs to 13 residues. The CDR3 DNA follows: TGCGCCAGCAGCCCCCGTCCCCAAGAGACCCAGTACTTC. This gives the protein CASSPRPQETQYF.

The chain links TRBV20-1 to TRBJ1-4; 9 nucleotides line up with TRBD1. There are 14 residues in the CDR3. Trimming removed 5 bases from V and 5 bases from J; junction bases left unmatched: 6. The V gene's germline CDR1 is DFQATT and CDR2 SNEGSKA (reference sequence). The CDR3 coding sequence is TGCAGTGCTCAAACCGGGACAGGGAATGAAAAACTGTTTTTT. As protein: CSAQTGTGNEKLFF.

The chain joins TRBV4-3 to TRBJ2-3; D unresolved. Germline V gene sequence: CDR1 LGHNA, CDR2 YSLEER. V dropped 1 base and J dropped 2 bases, with 7 bases sitting between them. The CDR3 covers 14 residues. CDR3 bases: TGCGCCAGCAGCCAAGGGACCCACACAGATACGCAGTATTTT. Protein product: CASSQGTHTDTQYF.

V and J are TRBV5-4 and TRBJ2-2; 8 nucleotides align to TRBD1. Trimming at V came to 5 bases and at J to 3 bases, leaving 6 bases not matched to a gene. The CDR3 length is 15 residues. The germline V gene encodes CDR1 SGHNT and CDR2 YYREEE (reference sequence). CDR3 loop: CASSSDRAHTGELFF. The CDR3 DNA sequence: TGTGCCAGCAGTTCGGACAGGGCCCACACCGGGGAGCTGTTTTTT. Variable domain in full (rest from reference TRBV5-4 and TRBJ2-2): ETGVTQSPTHLIKTRGQQVTLRCSSQSGHNTVSWYQQALGQGPQFIFQYYREEENGRGNFPPRFSGLQFPNYSSELNVNALELDDSALYLCASSSDRAHTGELFFGEGSRLTVL.

This clonotype was found many times. V gene TRBV29-1 combines with J gene TRBJ1-6; 9 positions agree with TRBD1. The CDR3 totals 12 residues. Germline CDR1 SQVTM, CDR2 ANQGSEA. V shed 7 bases and J 8 bases; nucleotides not matched to a gene: 3. The CDR3 coding sequence is TGCAGCGCGGGACAGGGTGATTCACCCCTCCACTTT. Its protein is CSAGQGDSPLHF.

Only a few counts were recorded for this clonotype. For the CDR3, the DNA is TGCGCCAGCAGCTGGACAGGGACCGAAGCTTTCTTT. Translating it yields CASSWTGTEAFF. The V and J genes are TRBV5-1 and TRBJ1-1; 8 nucleotides agree with TRBD1. The CDR3 length is 12 residues. Trimming at V came to 3 bases and at J to 8 bases, leaving 3 bases not matched to a gene. Germline V gene data show CDR1 as SGHRS and CDR2 as YFSETQ. The variable domain in full, with the rest retrieved from reference TRBV5-1 and TRBJ1-1, is KAGVTQTPRYLIKTRGQQVTLSCSPISGHRSVSWYQQTPGQGLQFLFEYFSETQRNKGNFPGRFSGRQFSNSRSEMNVSTLELGDSALYLCASSWTGTEAFFGQGTRLTVV.

This chain's CDR3 is CSVEDPYEQYF. Here the CDR3 DNA reads TGCAGCGTTGAGGACCCCTACGAGCAGTACTTC. This chain links TRBV29-1 with TRBJ2-7, with no clear D. Germline CDR1 is SQVTM and CDR2 is ANQGSEA. The CDR3 is 11 amino acids. Trimming stripped 3 bases from V and 2 bases from J, with 5 bases between.

A few counts support this clonotype. The V and J genes are TRBV5-1 and TRBJ2-1, with D unresolved. V shed 4 bases and J shed 6 bases, with 8 bases lying between them. Looked up from germline, CDR1 is SGHRS and CDR2 is YFSETQ. The CDR3 consists of 12 residues. The DNA for the CDR3 is TGCGCCAGCAGCAAGGAAGTCAATGAGCAGTTCTTC. It encodes CASSKEVNEQFF.

This rearrangement joins TRBV6-2 or TRBV6-3 to TRBJ2-7, with unresolved D. The CDR3 contains 15 residues. CDR1 and CDR2 from the germline V gene are MNHEY and SVGEGT. The V gene lost 2 bases and the J gene lost 3 bases, with 14 bases spanning the gap. The CDR3 DNA reads TGTGCCAGCAGTTACGAAGGAGCCCCTCTCTACGAGCAGTACTTC. Encoded protein: CASSYEGAPLYEQYF.